This TCR beta chain emerged from a study of blood T cell repertoires in COVID-19. Study in general: PBMCs, B-cell-depleted T cells, or T cells were the source of the cDNA or gDNA that made up the material.

V was cut by 7 bases and J by 3 bases, with 17 bases left in between. Germline lookup yields CDR1 SGHRS and CDR2 YFSETQ. CDR3 size: 14 residues. Cohorts were determined from participant-reported clinical history. Clones were sequenced by immunoSEQ multiplex PCR, and TCRdb holds only the in-frame ones, with some missing. The sample comprises approximately 140,000 clones, around 87% of which are singletons, and 1% to 1.5% rests with the top ten. The V and J genes are TRBV5-1 and TRBJ2-7; D is perhaps TRBD1 (5 bases). The clonotype originates from a woman aged 30 to 39 with acute COVID-19. Sequencing was performed on PBMCs or T cells enriched from blood (not recorded which). The CDR3 DNA follows: TGCGCCAGCCGCATAGAAGGGGCACGCTACGAGCAGTACTTC. It specifies CASRIEGARYEQYF.